The 25 T cell receptor beta chains given below trace back to one sample, sequenced in a study of CD8+ T cells in alopecia areata. Extraction of RNA preceded its reverse transcription into cDNA, which served as the sequencing template. The repertoire was sequenced with immunoSEQ multiplex PCR; TCRdb's copy has only in-frame clones and lacks some. The sample lists about 150,000 clones; roughly 50% were seen once. Sequenced material: CD4+ T cells sorted from blood, taken at week 0. These receptors came from a human donor with alopecia areata.

The chain has TRBV6-6 and TRBJ1-2; the D gene is possibly TRBD1 (6 bases). The length of the CDR3 is 14 residues. The V gene's germline CDR1 is MNHNY and CDR2 SVGAGI (reference sequence). The V end was cut by 2 bases, the J end by 2 bases, with 9 bases between. CDR3 loop: CASSYGQGNYGYTF. The CDR3 DNA sequence: TGTGCCAGCAGTTACGGCCAGGGGAACTATGGCTACACCTTC.

The chain couples TRBV5-1 to TRBJ2-1, with 8 bases matching TRBD1. CDR1 SGHRS and CDR2 YFSETQ come from the germline V gene. This CDR3 is 16 amino acids long. The V and J ends lost 4 bases and 0 bases, in that order; junction bases with no gene match: 6. CDR3: CASSRTGSSSYNEQFF. CDR3 nucleotide sequence: TGCGCCAGCAGCCGGACAGGGAGTAGCTCCTACAATGAGCAGTTCTTC.

The V and J genes are TRBV2 and TRBJ2-5; 11 nucleotides align to TRBD2. V dropped 4 bases and J dropped 0; count of bases not matched to a gene: 1. Germline V gene sequence: CDR1 SNHLY, CDR2 FYNNEI. The CDR3 totals 15 residues. As DNA, the CDR3 is TGTGCCAGCAGTGTACTAGCGGGGGACCAAGAGACCCAGTACTTC. This gives the protein CASSVLAGDQETQYF.

Of note for this clone: The junction and the germline gene differ at one end; a read error may be behind it. This chain links TRBV7-9 with TRBJ1-2; maybe TRBD1 (6 bases). Germline CDR1 reads SEHNR; CDR2 reads FQNEAQ (reference sequence). The CDR3 has 12 amino acids. The CDR3 coding sequence is TGTGCCAGCAGCACCCCAGGGACAACCTTCCACTTC. Protein sequence: CASSTPGTTFHF.

In DNA, the CDR3 is TGCGCCAGCAGCACCGCACAAGAGACCCAGTACTTC. It codes for CASSTAQETQYF. The J gene is TRBJ2-5, the V gene TRBV5-1; no definite D call. The CDR3 runs to 12 residues. The germline V and J ends were trimmed by 4 bases and 2 bases, with 6 bases remaining between them. The germline CDR1 and CDR2 sequences are SGHRS and YFSETQ. The variable domain in full, completed from reference TRBV5-1 and TRBJ2-5, reads KAGVTQTPRYLIKTRGQQVTLSCSPISGHRSVSWYQQTPGQGLQFLFEYFSETQRNKGNFPGRFSGRQFSNSRSEMNVSTLELGDSALYLCASSTAQETQYFGPGTRLLVL.

This chain uses TRBV19 with TRBJ1-2, with 12 nucleotides matching TRBD1. Germline values: CDR1 LNHDA, CDR2 SQIVND (reference sequence). Trimming removed 6 bases from V and 5 bases from J; junction bases left unmatched: 7. CDR3 size: 15 residues. The CDR3: CASSRDRGRGYGYTF. The CDR3 DNA is TGTGCCAGTAGCCGGGACAGGGGGCGCGGATATGGCTACACCTTC.

The chain recombines TRBV5-1 with TRBJ1-1; possibly TRBD1 for D (5 bases). Germline CDR1 is SGHRS and CDR2 is YFSETQ. V gave up 1 base and J gave up 5 bases, with 15 bases separating them. The CDR3 covers 15 residues. CDR3 amino acids: CASSLSWGFGTEAFF. In DNA form, the CDR3 reads TGCGCCAGCAGCTTGAGCTGGGGGTTTGGAACTGAAGCTTTCTTT.

The rearrangement joins TRBV29-1 to TRBJ2-1; 7 bases agree with TRBD1. CDR3 length: 13 residues. Looked up from germline, CDR1 is SQVTM and CDR2 is ANQGSEA. The ends lost 7 bases at V and 4 bases at J; junction bases unmatched: 7. CDR3 DNA sequence: TGCAGCGCGAGGACAGGTCGTTACAATGAGCAGTTCTTC. As protein: CSARTGRYNEQFF.

The chain carries TRBV29-1 and TRBJ1-1, with 7 bases fitting TRBD1. CDR3 length equals 15 residues. Germline V gene sequence: CDR1 SQVTM, CDR2 ANQGSEA. Trimming cost V 5 bases and J 0 bases; bases outside gene matches: 9. Here the CDR3 reads CSVSTGTLMNTEAFF. The CDR3 DNA is TGCAGCGTTTCGACAGGGACCCTCATGAACACTGAAGCTTTCTTT.

A word on this clone: The sample has other DNA sequences that encode this CDR3 too. This chain joins TRBV14 and TRBJ2-6; D is undetermined. Germline assignment: CDR1 SGHDN and CDR2 FVKESK. This CDR3 spans 13 amino acids. Between the trimmed V and J ends, which lost 3 bases and 1 base, there was a span of 1 base. This CDR3 reads CASSQSGANVLTF. CDR3 nucleotides: TGTGCCAGCAGCCAGTCTGGGGCCAACGTCCTGACTTTC.

The rearrangement joins TRBV6-5 to TRBJ2-3; TRBD1 matches 8 bases. J was trimmed by 5 bases and V by 0 bases; bases with no gene match: 4. From germline, CDR1 is MNHEY and CDR2 SVGAGI. The CDR3 runs to 15 residues. The CDR3 bases are TGTGCCAGCAGTTACTCCGGGACAGGAGGAGATACGCAGTATTTT. Its translation is CASSYSGTGGDTQYF.

J is TRBJ1-2 and V is TRBV9; no clear D gene. V was cut by 0 bases and J by 0 bases, with 12 bases left in between. This CDR3 has 16 residues. CDR1 is SGDLS and CDR2 is YYNGEE in the germline V gene. CDR3 protein: CASSVDQGKANYGYTF. In DNA form, the CDR3 reads TGTGCCAGCAGCGTAGATCAAGGGAAAGCTAACTATGGCTACACCTTC.

This clone was picked up a small number of times. The rearrangement links TRBV30 to TRBJ2-7, with D unresolved. This CDR3 spans 12 amino acids. CDR1 is GTSNPN, CDR2 SVGIG, per germline (reference sequence). V lost 0 bases and J 4 bases, leaving 7 bases between the germline ends. CDR3 nucleotide sequence: TGTGCCTGGAGTGTATATACGTACGAGCAGTACTTC. Encoded protein: CAWSVYTYEQYF.

The sample holds a few counts of this clone. The chain combines TRBV14 with TRBJ2-5, with D unclear. The CDR3 loop spans 16 amino acids. Trimming stripped 1 base from V and 4 bases from J, with 16 bases between. Germline lookup yields CDR1 SGHDN and CDR2 FVKESK. The CDR3 DNA reads TGTGCCAGCAGCCAAGTTCAAGTTGCGGCTCGAGAGACCCAGTACTTC. Its translation: CASSQVQVAARETQYF.

The V call is TRBV7-2, the J call TRBJ1-4; perhaps TRBD1 as D (6 bases). Trimming left V 2 bases short and J 8 bases short, with 9 bases between. CDR1 SGHTA and CDR2 FQGNSA come from the germline V gene. The CDR3 is made up of 13 amino acids. The CDR3 here is CASSLWQGEKLFF. The CDR3 DNA follows: TGTGCCAGCAGCTTATGGCAGGGGGAAAAACTGTTTTTT.

This clone came up a few times. This sequence joins TRBV11-3 and TRBJ2-5; the D gene could be TRBD1 or TRBD2 (6 bases each). Trimming pared 6 bases from V and 1 base from J, leaving 9 bases between. This CDR3 spans 13 amino acids. Germline CDR1 is SGHNT and CDR2 is YENEEA. In nucleotides, the CDR3 is TGTGCCAGCAGGGGGGGCTTCCAAGAGACCCAGTACTTC. Amino acid sequence: CASRGGFQETQYF.

The V and J genes are TRBV4-3 and TRBJ2-5; D not resolved. Per the germline V gene, CDR1 is LGHNA and CDR2 is YSLEER. Trimming removed 0 bases from V and 0 bases from J, with 5 bases in between. CDR3 length: 14 residues. The chain's CDR3 is CASSQDPNQETQYF. DNA of the CDR3: TGCGCCAGCAGCCAAGACCCGAACCAAGAGACCCAGTACTTC.

This clone occurred once. The chain employs TRBV30 and TRBJ2-5; the match to TRBD2 covers 7 bases. CDR1 and CDR2 from the germline V gene are GTSNPN and SVGIG (reference sequence). The CDR3 extends over 15 amino acids. Trimming took 2 bases from V and 6 from J; bases not matched to a gene: 12. The CDR3 DNA follows: TGTGCCTGGAGTCCCGGCGGGGGTAATCAACAGACCCAGTACTTC. Its translation: CAWSPGGGNQQTQYF.

This rearrangement joins TRBV23-1 to TRBJ1-2, with 7 nucleotides matching TRBD1. TRBV23-1 qualifies as an ORF whose function is uncertain. The CDR3 spans 14 residues. With V trimmed by 2 bases and J by 3 bases, 3 bases remained unmatched. CDR3 sequence (DNA): TGCGCCAGCAGTCAACCGGACAGGTACTATGGCTACACCTTC. This codes for CASSQPDRYYGYTF.

The rearrangement joins TRBV6-5 to TRBJ1-6; D is perhaps TRBD1 (6 bases). V was cut by 7 bases and J by 10 bases, with 17 bases left in between. This CDR3 is built from 14 residues. From germline, CDR1 is MNHEY and CDR2 SVGAGI. In nucleotides, the CDR3 is TGTGCCAGCACTAGGGGGGGGGAAGGCTCACCCCTCCACTTT. Translated, it gives CASTRGGEGSPLHF.

This clone was observed a handful of times. Its ends do not fully match the called genes, so a read error is possible. The chain joins TRBV7-7 to TRBJ2-5; tentatively, D is TRBD2 (5 bases). The CDR3 contains 13 residues. Germline V gene sequence: CDR1 SSHAT, CDR2 FNYEAQ (reference sequence). The CDR3 DNA follows: TGTGCTAGCAGCTCAGAGGGCAGAAAGACCCAGTACTTC. As protein: CASSSEGRKTQYF.

This clone was observed a few times. The chain links TRBV7-2 to TRBJ2-5; the D call may be TRBD1 or TRBD2 (6 bases each). Per the germline V gene, CDR1 is SGHTA and CDR2 is FQGNSA. Trimming stripped 10 bases from V and 6 bases from J, with 24 bases between. The CDR3 is made up of 15 amino acids. CDR3 protein: CATALGGGRAKTQYF. The CDR3 DNA is TGTGCCACCGCACTAGGGGGAGGTCGCGCGAAGACCCAGTACTTC. Looking up the rest from reference TRBV7-2 and TRBJ2-5 gives the full variable domain: GAGVSQSPSNKVTEKGKDVELRCDPISGHTALYWYRQSLGQGLEFLIYFQGNSAPDKSGLPSDRFSAERTGGSVSTLTIQRTQQEDSAVYLCATALGGGRAKTQYFGPGTRLLVL.

This clone was seen only a few times. The rearrangement links TRBV29-1 to TRBJ2-7; D is ambiguous. The CDR3 sequence is 20 residues long. The germline V gene encodes CDR1 SQVTM and CDR2 ANQGSEA. V lost 4 bases and J lost 0, with 31 bases in between. The CDR3 nucleotides read TGCAGCGTTGCTAATGGTACATCTTGGGTCCGCATGGTCGTCTCCTACGAGCAGTACTTC. Translation gives CSVANGTSWVRMVVSYEQYF.

The DNA for the CDR3 is TGCAGCGTGAGTCGACGGATGAACACTGAAGCTTTCTTT. Translation gives CSVSRRMNTEAFF. This chain connects TRBV29-1 to TRBJ1-1; no clear D. The CDR3 has 13 amino acids. Germline V gives CDR1 SQVTM, CDR2 ANQGSEA. V was cut by 6 bases and J by 0 bases, with 11 bases left in between.

The chain combines TRBV25-1 with TRBJ2-5; D is unresolved. CDR3 length equals 11 residues. Germline CDR1 MGHDK, CDR2 SYGVNS. Trimming pared 7 bases from V and 5 bases from J, leaving 8 bases between. The CDR3 spells CASMQGETQYF. The DNA for the CDR3 is TGTGCCAGCATGCAAGGGGAGACCCAGTACTTC.